This T cell receptor (beta chain) originates from a study of blood T cell repertoires in COVID-19. Study background: Samples taken during acute and convalescent COVID-19 were collected in the United States, Italy and Spain. The analysed material was cDNA or gDNA that came from T cells, B-cell-depleted T cells, or PBMCs.

Per the study methods: Amplification of reference gene primers was used by the study to estimate nucleated cell counts. This table comes from immunoSEQ multiplex PCR, and its TCRdb copy is limited to in-frame clones, with some not included. For V, J and clone size, that table is used; D and trimming come from the DNA. The data hold about 190,000 clones, with roughly 89% observed a single time. The trim removed 2 bases at V and 0 bases at J, leaving 10 bases unmatched. Looked up from germline, CDR1 is LGHDT and CDR2 is YNNKEL (reference sequence). The CDR3 runs 17 residues. The TCR was taken from a man aged 45-65 years with acute or convalescent COVID-19. The specimen sequenced was peripheral blood. J is TRBJ2-7 and V is TRBV3-1 (or the pseudogene TRBV3-2); 7 bases fit TRBD1. The CDR3 loop is CASSQHFLAGGSYEQYF. CDR3 nucleotides: TGTGCCAGCAGCCAACATTTTTTGGCAGGGGGCTCCTACGAGCAGTACTTC.